Each of the 13 T cell receptor beta chains below was sequenced from the same sample in a study of T-cell reconstitution after alpha-beta-depleted transplantation in children. Preparation of the TCRbeta library used unique molecular identifiers. One entry per CDR3 protein, called by TCRdb with MiXCR from the PCR reads. The sample yields about 90,000 distinct CDR3 sequences, 15% to 18% seen once. This specimen was PBMCs, mostly from graft donor cells, taken 180 days after TCRalphabeta/CD19-depleted stem cell transplant. The receptors derive from a male patient between 2 and 10 years old who had a stem cell transplant for acute lymphoblastic leukemia, so the T cells may come from the graft donor.

This clonotype was counted only a few times. The chain has TRBV25-1 and TRBJ2-5; the D gene is possibly TRBD1 (6 bases). V was trimmed by 3 bases and J by 3 bases, leaving 8 bases between them. The CDR3 has 13 residues. CDR1 and CDR2 (germline): MGHDK, SYGVNS. CDR3 amino acids: CASSDRGEETQYF. CDR3 DNA sequence: TGTGCCAGCAGTGACAGGGGAGAAGAGACCCAGTACTTC.

This clonotype was counted a few times. The V call is TRBV4-1, the J call TRBJ2-3, with TRBD2 identical over 10 bases. Trimming removed 4 bases from V and 6 bases from J; junction bases left unmatched: 4. The CDR3 has 14 residues. Germline CDR1 is MGHRA and CDR2 is YSYEKL. The CDR3 is CASSPSGGVDTQYF. In DNA, the CDR3 is TGCGCCAGCAGCCCCAGCGGGGGGGTCGATACGCAGTATTTT.

The chain recombines TRBV7-9 with TRBJ1-2; D is unresolved. Trimming took off 3 bases at V and 4 bases at J, with 9 bases between the two ends. Germline loops: CDR1 SEHNR, CDR2 FQNEAQ (reference sequence). The CDR3 runs to 13 residues. The CDR3 DNA sequence: TGTGCCAGCAGCTTCGGCGAGAGCTATGGCTACACCTTC. Its translation: CASSFGESYGYTF.

This clonotype showed up just a few times. V is TRBV2 and J is TRBJ1-1; no reliable D call. Germline CDR1 SNHLY, CDR2 FYNNEI. The CDR3 extends over 11 amino acids. Trimming left V 6 bases short and J 11 bases short, with 13 bases between. The CDR3 region has the DNA TGTGCCAGCAGACCCGGCCCCGCGGCTTTCTTT. This sequence encodes CASRPGPAAFF.

The table lists this clonotype with a few counts. V is TRBV10-3 and J is TRBJ2-7, with TRBD1 matching over 7 bases. Germline lookup yields CDR1 ENHRY and CDR2 SYGVKD. This CDR3 is built from 13 residues. With 11 bases clipped from V and 0 bases from J, the junction kept 7 bases outside the gene matches. As DNA, the CDR3 is TGTGCCGTCCTCTGGGACAGCTCCTACGAGCAGTACTTC. Amino acid sequence: CAVLWDSSYEQYF.

This sequence joins TRBV7-9 and TRBJ2-3; a possible D gene is TRBD1 (5 bases). The CDR3 length is 15 residues. Per germline, CDR1 SEHNR and CDR2 FQNEAQ (reference sequence). V lost 5 bases, J lost 3 bases, and 15 bases lay in between. The CDR3 DNA follows: TGTGCCAGCAGCGACCCGACAGAGCCTACAGATACGCAGTATTTT. This codes for CASSDPTEPTDTQYF.

This clonotype was detected only a few times. This chain links TRBV27 with TRBJ2-5; possible D gene TRBD1, 6 bases. The ends were cut back, 5 bases at V and 3 bases at J, with 19 bases in the middle. This CDR3 spans 16 amino acids. The germline gives CDR1 MNHEY, CDR2 SMNVEV (reference sequence). For the CDR3, the DNA is TGTGCCAGCAGTGGTCCATGGGGGCGAAAAGAAGAGACCCAGTACTTC. It codes for CASSGPWGRKEETQYF.

This clonotype was observed a handful of times. The J gene is TRBJ2-7, the V gene TRBV29-1; either TRBD1 or TRBD2 may fit D (5 bases each). V shed 4 bases and J shed 9 bases, with 16 bases lying between them. This CDR3 comprises 12 residues. Germline V lookup: CDR1 SQVTM, CDR2 ANQGSEA. The CDR3: CSVAGDRGGQYF. The DNA of the CDR3 is TGCAGCGTTGCCGGGGACCGTGGCGGGCAGTACTTC.

This clonotype was seen only a few times. This rearrangement joins TRBV5-1 to TRBJ1-6; 12 bases are a match to TRBD1. CDR1 SGHRS and CDR2 YFSETQ come from the germline V gene. This CDR3 is built from 18 residues. V trimming: 6 bases; J trimming: 4 bases; junction bases outside the gene matches: 11. CDR3 nucleotide sequence: TGCGCCAGCACCCACGGGACAGGGGGCGACTCTTATAATTCACCCCTCCACTTT. It codes for CASTHGTGGDSYNSPLHF.

This clonotype has a count of ten or more. The J gene is TRBJ2-5, the V gene TRBV20-1; tentative D call: TRBD2 (7 bases). The V end was cut by 5 bases, the J end by 2 bases, with 12 bases between. CDR3 length: 13 residues. Germline V lookup: CDR1 DFQATT, CDR2 SNEGSKA (reference sequence). CDR3 residues: CSAERGGQETQYF. CDR3 bases: TGCAGTGCTGAGAGGGGGGGGCAAGAGACCCAGTACTTC.

The rearrangement joins TRBV7-9 to TRBJ1-1; 10 bases align to TRBD1. Trimming cost V 5 bases and J 0 bases; bases outside gene matches: 6. Looked up from germline, CDR1 is SEHNR and CDR2 is FQNEAQ (reference sequence). The CDR3 runs to 16 residues. This chain's CDR3 is CASSGDRGGVNTEAFF. DNA for the CDR3: TGTGCCAGCAGCGGGGACAGGGGAGGAGTGAACACTGAAGCTTTCTTT.

This clonotype appeared a few times. V and J are TRBV5-5 and TRBJ1-6, with unresolved D. The CDR3 length is 16 residues. Germline CDR1 reads SGHKS; CDR2 reads YYEKEE (reference sequence). Trimming stripped 1 base from V and 10 bases from J, with 18 bases between. The CDR3 bases are TGTGCCAGCAGCTTGACAGCGGCCACGCTGGGGTCACCCCTCCACTTT. Residues: CASSLTAATLGSPLHF.

The CDR3 nucleotides are TGCGCCAGCAGCTTGGGTGCGGATACCCAAGAGACCCAGTACTTC. It specifies CASSLGADTQETQYF. The rearrangement links TRBV5-1 to TRBJ2-5; D remains ambiguous. Germline V gives CDR1 SGHRS, CDR2 YFSETQ. The CDR3 has 15 amino acids. V was pared by 0 bases and J by 1 base, with 10 bases between.